The 20 T cell receptor beta chains reported below all come from one sample, sequenced in a study of blood T cell repertoires in COVID-19. The assay was immunoSEQ multiplex PCR, and TCRdb's table has in-frame clones only and misses some. The data show 200,000 to 300,000 clones, about 80% seen once. Input material: peripheral blood. Every receptor here comes from a man aged 30-40 years who had recovered from COVID-19.

The chain combines TRBV5-1 with TRBJ1-1, with D uncertain. CDR3 size: 13 residues. V was trimmed by 4 bases and J by 1 base, leaving 8 bases between them. Looked up from germline, CDR1 is SGHRS and CDR2 is YFSETQ. CDR3 sequence (DNA): TGCGCCAGCAGCCAGACACCGAACACTGAAGCTTTCTTT. It is translated as CASSQTPNTEAFF.

This sequence joins TRBV10-2 and TRBJ2-7; D might be TRBD1 (5 bases). This CDR3 contains 14 residues. V lost 8 bases and J lost 2, with 16 bases in between. Germline V CDR1 and CDR2: WSHSY, SAAADI. The CDR3 here is CASGPRSGTYEQYF. CDR3 nucleotides: TGCGCCAGCGGCCCCCGGTCAGGGACCTACGAGCAGTACTTC.

The chain joins TRBV19 to TRBJ2-7, with a weak D call TRBD2 (6 bases). V was clipped by 5 bases and J by 0 bases, with 11 bases between them. This CDR3 contains 14 residues. Germline V gene sequence: CDR1 LNHDA, CDR2 SQIVND (reference sequence). The CDR3 DNA is TGTGCCAGTAGTGCCGGGACTTACTCCTACGAGCAGTACTTC. It yields the protein CASSAGTYSYEQYF.

In this sample, this clone turned up once. V usage is TRBV10-2 and J usage is TRBJ2-7; 9 bases map to TRBD1. The CDR3 spans 13 residues. Germline CDR1 and CDR2: WSHSY and SAAADI. Germline trimming cut 8 bases from V and 5 bases from J; bases unmatched to any gene: 7. Here the CDR3 DNA reads TGCGCCAGCTTAAGACAGGGGGGCCACGAGCAGTACTTC. It is translated as CASLRQGGHEQYF.

This clone came up once. The chain combines TRBV2 with TRBJ1-4; tentative D call: TRBD1 (5 bases). Trimming stripped 4 bases from V and 4 bases from J, with 10 bases between. This CDR3 is built from 14 residues. The germline V gene encodes CDR1 SNHLY and CDR2 FYNNEI. DNA of the CDR3: TGTGCCAGCAGTGCTCCAGGGCTTAATGAAAAACTGTTTTTT. Translating it yields CASSAPGLNEKLFF.

The chain combines TRBV5-1 with TRBJ2-3; 9 nucleotides line up with TRBD2. This CDR3 contains 21 residues. V trimming: 0 bases; J trimming: 0 bases; junction bases outside the gene matches: 17. Germline-derived CDR1 and CDR2 are SGHRS and YFSETQ. Written as DNA, the CDR3 is TGCGCCAGCAGCTTGGCCCTGGTTCTAGCGGGGTCCTCCCCTAGCACAGATACGCAGTATTTT. This codes for CASSLALVLAGSSPSTDTQYF.

V gene TRBV19 combines with J gene TRBJ1-2; 10 bases match TRBD1. The CDR3 runs to 14 residues. Looked up from germline, CDR1 is LNHDA and CDR2 is SQIVND (reference sequence). V lost 6 bases and J lost 3; bases outside the gene matches: 4. The CDR3, as DNA: TGTGCCAGTAGCTGGGACAGGGGTTACTATGGCTACACCTTC. It yields the protein CASSWDRGYYGYTF. Variable domain in full (rest from reference TRBV19 and TRBJ1-2): DGGITQSPKYLFRKEGQNVTLSCEQNLNHDAMYWYRQDPGQGLRLIYYSQIVNDFQKGDIAEGYSVSREKKESFPLTVTSAQKNPTAFYLCASSWDRGYYGYTFGSGTRLTVV.

The chain has TRBV5-5 and TRBJ1-5; D not resolved. The CDR3 runs to 15 residues. Per germline, CDR1 SGHKS and CDR2 YYEKEE (reference sequence). V lost 4 bases to trimming and J lost 7 bases, with 18 bases between them. DNA of the CDR3: TGTGCCAGCAGCACCGGTGGGAGGGCGGAACAGCCCCAGCATTTT. It specifies CASSTGGRAEQPQHF.

This clone was counted once. The J gene is TRBJ1-2, the V gene TRBV29-1; D call uncertain. Trimming pared 3 bases from V and 5 bases from J, leaving 7 bases between. The CDR3 has 11 residues. Germline V gene sequence: CDR1 SQVTM, CDR2 ANQGSEA. The CDR3 loop is CSVEENYGYTF. The CDR3 DNA reads as TGCAGCGTTGAGGAGAATTATGGCTACACCTTC.

Worth noting for this clone: At one of its ends the junction is not consistent with the germline gene, which may arise from a read error. The same CDR3 arises from other DNA sequences in this sample as well. The chain joins TRBV10-3 to TRBJ1-6; 7 bases are shared with TRBD1. The CDR3 runs 14 residues. CDR1 ENHRY and CDR2 SYGVKD come from the germline V gene. The CDR3 coding sequence is TGTGCCATCAGTCGGGACAGCGATAATTCACCCCTTCACTTT. This sequence encodes CAISRDSDNSPLHF.

The table lists this clone with a few counts. The chain couples TRBV7-9 to TRBJ2-3; D perhaps matches TRBD2 (5 bases). The CDR3 spans 16 residues. Germline CDR1 is SEHNR and CDR2 is FQNEAQ (reference sequence). Deletions cut 3 bases from V and 5 bases from J, with 18 bases between. CDR3 sequence reads: CASSFKRRVGGDTQYF. Written as DNA, the CDR3 is TGTGCCAGCAGCTTCAAGAGAAGGGTAGGAGGAGATACGCAGTATTTT.

The J gene is TRBJ2-2, the V gene TRBV5-1, with 9 bases aligning to TRBD2. Trimming took 2 bases from V and 6 from J; bases not matched to a gene: 8. The CDR3 totals 16 residues. In germline, CDR1 is SGHRS, CDR2 YFSETQ. The CDR3 DNA sequence: TGCGCCAGCAGCTTCGGTAGCGGGAGTTTAGCCGGGGAGCTGTTTTTT. This codes for CASSFGSGSLAGELFF.

This clone was observed once. Compared with germline, one end of the junction differs, possibly owing to a read error. The chain recombines TRBV12-5 with TRBJ2-5; tentatively, D is TRBD2 (5 bases). From germline, CDR1 is LGHNT and CDR2 FRNRAP. The CDR3 covers 10 residues. As DNA, the CDR3 is TGTGCTAGTGGTTTTCGGGGTGGTGACTTC. This codes for CASGFRGGDF.

This chain connects TRBV7-2 to TRBJ1-5; perhaps TRBD1 as D (6 bases). The germline gives CDR1 SGHTA, CDR2 FQGNSA. CDR3 length: 15 amino acids. V shed 3 bases and J shed 5 bases, with 14 bases lying between them. The CDR3 protein is CASSFPGAFDQPQHF. Written as DNA, the CDR3 is TGTGCCAGCAGCTTTCCAGGGGCATTTGATCAGCCCCAGCATTTT. Looking up the rest from reference TRBV7-2 and TRBJ1-5 gives the full variable domain: GAGVSQSPSNKVTEKGKDVELRCDPISGHTALYWYRQSLGQGLEFLIYFQGNSAPDKSGLPSDRFSAERTGGSVSTLTIQRTQQEDSAVYLCASSFPGAFDQPQHFGDGTRLSIL.

This rearrangement joins TRBV6-2 or TRBV6-3 to TRBJ2-2; tentatively, D is TRBD1 (5 bases). Germline CDR1 MNHEY, CDR2 SVGEGT. Trimming removed 5 bases from V and 5 bases from J, with 15 bases in between. This CDR3 is 15 amino acids long. CDR3 bases: TGTGCCAGCAGTAGCCAGGGTGTTGGGACCGGGGAGCTGTTTTTT. As protein: CASSSQGVGTGELFF.

The chain is built from TRBV6-5 and TRBJ1-5, with 9 bases fitting TRBD1. Trimming took 6 bases from V and 6 from J; bases not matched to a gene: 9. Germline V lookup: CDR1 MNHEY, CDR2 SVGAGI. The CDR3 runs 15 residues. The CDR3 DNA follows: TGTGCCAGCAGGCATGCGGACAGGGGAAGTCAGCCCCAGCATTTT. Amino acids: CASRHADRGSQPQHF.

This chain connects TRBV7-6 to TRBJ2-5; 11 bases are shared with TRBD2. The CDR3 has 16 amino acids. V gave up 6 bases and J gave up 2 bases; unmatched junction bases: 8. Germline loops: CDR1 SGHVS, CDR2 FNYEAQ. CDR3 sequence reads: CASSFSGTSGQETQYF. CDR3 bases: TGTGCCAGCAGTTTTTCCGGGACTAGCGGACAAGAGACCCAGTACTTC.

The V call is TRBV5-1, the J call TRBJ2-4; 9 bases are shared with TRBD2. V was clipped by 0 bases and J by 7 bases; unmatched bases: 2. CDR1 and CDR2 (germline): SGHRS, YFSETQ. The CDR3 length is 14 residues. CDR3 nucleotides: TGCGCCAGCAGCTTGGGCAGCGGGGGGAACATTCAGTACTTC. Translated: CASSLGSGGNIQYF.

V is TRBV28 and J is TRBJ2-1, with a weak D call TRBD1 (6 bases). V was clipped by 2 bases and J by 4 bases, with 27 bases between them. The CDR3 is made up of 20 amino acids. CDR1 and CDR2 from the germline V gene are MDHEN and SYDVKM. The CDR3 sequence is CASSLGGWVGTNEKYNEQFF. DNA of the CDR3: TGTGCCAGCAGTTTAGGAGGCTGGGTTGGGACAAACGAAAAATACAATGAGCAGTTCTTC.

J is TRBJ2-7 and V is TRBV5-4; 8 nucleotides align to TRBD1. The V and J ends lost 0 bases and 2 bases, in that order; junction bases with no gene match: 4. The CDR3 spans 15 residues. Germline loops: CDR1 SGHNT, CDR2 YYREEE (reference sequence). The CDR3 nucleotides read TGTGCCAGCAGCTTGGCCGGACAGGGACCCTACGAGCAGTACGTC. It translates to CASSLAGQGPYEQYV.